What follows are 21 T cell receptor beta chains derived from one specimen sequenced in a study of blood T cell repertoires in COVID-19. Clones were sequenced by immunoSEQ multiplex PCR, and TCRdb holds only the in-frame ones, with some missing. The sample includes about 40,000 clones, roughly four fifths of them seen just once. The sequenced sample was peripheral blood. These receptors were collected from a woman aged 65 to 85 with acute or convalescent COVID-19.

The J gene is TRBJ1-1, the V gene TRBV7-9, with a weak D call TRBD1 (6 bases). The V end was cut by 6 bases, the J end by 7 bases, with 12 bases between. Germline CDR1 and CDR2: SEHNR and FQNEAQ (reference sequence). The CDR3 is 12 residues long. Here the CDR3 DNA reads TGTGCCAGCAGTGAACAGGGTGGTGAAGCTTTCTTT. Amino acid sequence: CASSEQGGEAFF.

This clone was recorded only once. The genes are TRBV9 and TRBJ1-2; D gene uncertain. V was cut by 0 bases and J by 6 bases, with 9 bases left in between. This CDR3 has 13 residues. Germline values: CDR1 SGDLS, CDR2 YYNGEE. In DNA, the CDR3 is TGTGCCAGCAGCGTAGTCGGGAGCCATGGCTACACCTTC. Translated, it gives CASSVVGSHGYTF.

This clone is a singleton in its sample. The chain has TRBV7-2 and TRBJ1-1, with a weak D call TRBD1 (6 bases). The CDR3 sequence is 15 residues long. CDR1 is SGHTA and CDR2 is FQGNSA in the germline V gene. V was pared by 5 bases and J by 4 bases, with 17 bases between. The CDR3 DNA is TGTGCCAGCAGCCGGGAGGGGACATTTGCCACTGAAGCTTTCTTT. This encodes CASSREGTFATEAFF.

The J gene is TRBJ2-1, the V gene TRBV14; the match to TRBD2 covers 9 bases. This CDR3 contains 18 residues. With 5 bases clipped from V and 10 bases from J, the junction kept 21 bases outside the gene matches. CDR1 is SGHDN and CDR2 is FVKESK in the germline V gene. CDR3 amino acids: CASSTGLARTSGLIEQFF. As DNA, the CDR3 is TGTGCCAGCAGCACGGGACTAGCAAGAACTTCAGGGCTTATCGAGCAGTTCTTC.

This clone is a singleton in its sample. V and J are TRBV30 and TRBJ1-3; possible D gene TRBD1, 5 bases. Trimming left V 4 bases short and J 4 bases short, with 23 bases between. The CDR3 length is 17 residues. The V gene's germline CDR1 is GTSNPN and CDR2 SVGIG (reference sequence). CDR3: CAWTHGGNPTRGNTIYF. In nucleotides, the CDR3 is TGTGCCTGGACCCACGGGGGAAACCCGACGAGGGGAAACACCATATATTTT.

As DNA, the CDR3 is TGCGCCAGCAGCCAAGATGTACAGGTCCATGGCTACACCTTC. It codes for CASSQDVQVHGYTF. The chain has TRBV4-1 and TRBJ1-2; D possibly corresponds to TRBD1 (5 bases). CDR1 MGHRA and CDR2 YSYEKL come from the germline V gene. The CDR3 spans 14 residues. The V end lost 0 bases, the J end lost 6 bases, and 11 bases lay between the germline ends.

The CDR3 coding sequence is TGTGCCAGCAGCCCCGGGACTAGTACCATTGAGCAGTTCTTC. Its translation is CASSPGTSTIEQFF. The chain uses TRBV7-2 and TRBJ2-1; 8 bases align to TRBD2. The CDR3 is 14 amino acids. The germline gives CDR1 SGHTA, CDR2 FQGNSA. Losses at the gene ends were 5 bases for V and 9 bases for J; bases not matched to a gene: 9.

Comment on this clone: Germline is not matched at one junction end, which may reflect a read error. The CDR3 region is CASSHPGGAGGPLF. CDR3 DNA sequence: TGTGCCAGCAGCCACCCCGGGGGGGCGGGAGGTCCCCTCTTC. The genes are TRBV3-1 (or the pseudogene TRBV3-2) and TRBJ2-7; 8 nucleotides align to TRBD2. The CDR3 sequence is 14 residues long. CDR1 LGHDT and CDR2 YNNKEL come from the germline V gene (reference sequence).

The V gene is TRBV5-4, the J gene TRBJ2-1; the match to TRBD2 covers 9 bases. Germline assignment: CDR1 SGHNT and CDR2 YYREEE (reference sequence). J was trimmed by 4 bases and V by 2 bases; bases with no gene match: 7. The CDR3 contains 16 residues. The chain's CDR3 is CASSFMREGRYNEQFF. The CDR3 DNA reads TGTGCCAGCAGCTTCATGCGGGAGGGCCGATACAATGAGCAGTTCTTC.

The chain employs TRBV14 and TRBJ2-3; no clear D gene. V gave up 0 bases and J gave up 7 bases, with 11 bases separating them. CDR1 is SGHDN, CDR2 FVKESK, per germline. This CDR3 is 14 amino acids long. The CDR3 reads CASSQDLLINTQYF. CDR3 DNA sequence: TGTGCCAGCAGCCAAGACCTACTAATAAATACGCAGTATTTT. Using reference TRBV14 and TRBJ2-3 for the parts outside the CDR3, the full variable domain is EAGVTQFPSHSVIEKGQTVTLRCDPISGHDNLYWYRRVMGKEIKFLLHFVKESKQDESGMPNNRFLAERTGGTYSTLKVQPAELEDSGVYFCASSQDLLINTQYFGPGTRLTVL.

The V gene is TRBV10-2, the J gene TRBJ2-1; 8 bases are shared with TRBD1. V lost 5 bases, J lost 5 bases, and 8 bases stayed unmatched. In germline, CDR1 is WSHSY, CDR2 SAAADI. The CDR3 spans 15 residues. The CDR3 DNA reads TGCGCCAGCAGTTCATTGACAGGGGCCAACAATGAGCAGTTCTTC. Translated, it gives CASSSLTGANNEQFF.

The CDR3: CASSPRTSYNEKLFF. Here the CDR3 DNA reads TGCGCCAGCAGCCCTAGGACAAGTTATAATGAAAAACTGTTTTTT. This chain joins TRBV5-1 and TRBJ1-4; tentative D call: TRBD1 (5 bases). Per germline, CDR1 SGHRS and CDR2 YFSETQ. V was cut by 4 bases and J by 4 bases, with 14 bases left in between. CDR3 length equals 15 residues.

J is TRBJ1-2 and V is TRBV14; D gene ambiguous. This CDR3 has 15 residues. Trimming stripped 3 bases from V and 4 bases from J, with 15 bases between. CDR1 is SGHDN and CDR2 is FVKESK in the germline V gene. CDR3 nucleotides: TGTGCCAGCAGCCACCTAGGAGGTGGGGTCTATGGCTACACCTTC. Encoded protein: CASSHLGGGVYGYTF.

This clone was counted between two and nine times. The CDR3 bases are TGTGCCAGCAGCTTAATAGGACAGGTACTTACCGGGGAGCTGTTTTTT. Its protein is CASSLIGQVLTGELFF. The gene calls are TRBV7-3 and TRBJ2-2; 7 bases are a match to TRBD1. The J segment lost 5 bases and the V segment lost 1 base, leaving 7 bases of the junction unmatched. CDR3 length: 16 amino acids. Germline lookup yields CDR1 SGHTA and CDR2 FQGTGA.

In its sample, this clone was seen a few times. This sequence joins TRBV7-9 and TRBJ1-2; D is possibly TRBD1 (6 bases). Per germline, CDR1 SEHNR and CDR2 FQNEAQ (reference sequence). The CDR3 has 15 residues. Trimming left V 5 bases short and J 4 bases short, with 17 bases between. The DNA for the CDR3 is TGTGCCAGCAGCCTCCAACAGGGTATTGGCTATGGCTACACCTTC. The encoded protein is CASSLQQGIGYGYTF.

A few counts support this clone. The CDR3 sequence: CASSQDTGGTSGNTIYF. CDR3 DNA sequence: TGCGCCAGCAGCCAAGATACGGGGGGTACTTCTGGAAACACCATATATTTT. The rearrangement uses TRBV4-1 and TRBJ1-3; tentative D call: TRBD1 (5 bases). Trimming removed 0 bases from V and 1 base from J, with 13 bases in between. CDR3 length: 17 residues. The V gene's germline CDR1 is MGHRA and CDR2 YSYEKL.

The chain combines TRBV9 with TRBJ2-7, with TRBD2 identical over 7 bases. The germline V gene encodes CDR1 SGDLS and CDR2 YYNGEE. The length of the CDR3 is 16 residues. The trim removed 3 bases at V and 0 bases at J, leaving 9 bases unmatched. CDR3: CASSASGLPNSYEQYF. CDR3 bases: TGTGCCAGCAGCGCTTCGGGACTACCGAACTCCTACGAGCAGTACTTC.

This clone is a singleton in its sample. The chain combines TRBV5-6 with TRBJ1-5; TRBD1 matches 9 bases. Trimming removed 6 bases from V and 0 bases from J; junction bases left unmatched: 10. This CDR3 is 17 amino acids long. Germline values: CDR1 SGHDT, CDR2 YYEEEE. The CDR3 loop is CASTRRQGGYSNQPQHF. CDR3 bases: TGTGCCAGCACCCGTCGACAGGGGGGCTATAGCAATCAGCCCCAGCATTTT.

This clone has just one count. V usage is TRBV27 and J usage is TRBJ1-4; the D is unclear. This CDR3 is 17 amino acids long. V dropped 6 bases and J dropped 0 bases, with 17 bases sitting between them. CDR1 MNHEY and CDR2 SMNVEV come from the germline V gene (reference sequence). CDR3 amino acids: CASSLIPAPSTNEKLFF. As DNA, the CDR3 is TGTGCCAGCAGCCTAATCCCCGCCCCCTCAACTAATGAAAAACTGTTTTTT.

The rearrangement uses TRBV18 and TRBJ2-5; the D gene is possibly TRBD1 (5 bases). V was pared by 1 base and J by 1 base, with 7 bases between. The CDR3 totals 14 residues. Germline assignment: CDR1 KGHSH and CDR2 LQKENI. CDR3 sequence (DNA): TGTGCCAGCTCACCACGACAGAGCCAAGAGACCCAGTACTTC. It is translated as CASSPRQSQETQYF.

The chain couples TRBV3-1 (or the pseudogene TRBV3-2) to TRBJ1-4, with TRBD1 matching 8 bases. CDR1 is LGHDT and CDR2 is YNNKEL in the germline V gene (reference sequence). The ends lost 5 bases at V and 7 bases at J; junction bases unmatched: 12. The CDR3 is made up of 16 amino acids. DNA for the CDR3: TGTGCCAGCAGCTCCCGTGGACAGGGAGGAGTTGAAAAACTGTTTTTT. It encodes CASSSRGQGGVEKLFF.